Listed below are T cell receptor beta chains from one sample, sequenced in a study of cytomegalovirus exposure and HLA in healthy donors. Sequencing was performed with immunoSEQ multiplex PCR; in TCRdb, only in-frame clones are kept and a portion is missing. Here the sample spans 250,000 to 350,000 clones, 80% being singletons. Source material: PBMCs. Receptors were obtained from a girl aged 2-10 years in good health and CMV-seronegative. Both conserved end residues are part of each CDR3. The D gene is left open where the match is weak. A row's size may be missing; if present it is once, few, many or a size class.

V gene: TRBV5-6; D gene: NA; clone size: NA; J gene: TRBJ1-2; CDR3 DNA: TGTGCCAGCTGTGTAGAGGGGCGCGGGGACTATGGCTACACCTTC; CDR3 protein: CASCVEGRGDYGYTF
V gene: TRBV2; D gene: NA; clone size: NA; J gene: TRBJ1-1; CDR3 DNA: TGTGCCAGCACTCCCCTATCGGGGGTGAACACTGAAGCTTTCTTT; CDR3 protein: CASTPLSGVNTEAFF
V gene: TRBV7-8; D gene: TRBD1; clone size: NA; J gene: TRBJ2-1; CDR3 DNA: TGTGCCAGCAGCTTATCACTCCGGGACAGGGTGAACAATGAGCAGTTCTTC; CDR3 protein: CASSLSLRDRVNNEQFF
V gene: TRBV9; D gene: TRBD1; clone size: NA; J gene: TRBJ2-2; CDR3 DNA: TGTGCCAGCAGCGCACGACAGGGGCGGAACACCGGGGAGCTGTTTTTT; CDR3 protein: CASSARQGRNTGELFF
V gene: TRBV13; D gene: TRBD2; clone size: few; J gene: TRBJ2-5; CDR3 DNA: TGTGCCAGCAGCATCCTCCAGCGGGAGGAACAAGAGACCCAGTACTTC; CDR3 protein: CASSILQREEQETQYF
V gene: TRBV28; D gene: TRBD2; clone size: NA; J gene: TRBJ2-2; CDR3 DNA: TGTGCCGCAGGGGAGACTAGCGGTAACACCGGGGAGCTGTTTTTT; CDR3 protein: CAAGETSGNTGELFF
V gene: TRBV7-9; D gene: TRBD1; clone size: NA; J gene: TRBJ1-2; CDR3 DNA: TGTGCCAGCAGCTCGGGACAGGGCTACTATGGCTACACCTTC; CDR3 protein: CASSSGQGYYGYTF
V gene: TRBV9; D gene: NA; clone size: NA; J gene: TRBJ2-7; CDR3 DNA: TGTGCCAGCAGCCCCTCCGGGACTCGAACCTACGAGCAGTACTTC; CDR3 protein: CASSPSGTRTYEQYF
V gene: TRBV7-2; D gene: TRBD2; clone size: few; J gene: TRBJ2-3; CDR3 DNA: TGTGCCAGCAGCTTACTAGCGGGAGGGCCAGATACGCAGTATTTT; CDR3 protein: CASSLLAGGPDTQYF
V gene: TRBV27; D gene: TRBD1; clone size: NA; J gene: TRBJ1-4; CDR3 DNA: TGTGCCAGCAGTGTGGGACAGCCAACAACTAATGAAAAACTGTTTTTT; CDR3 protein: CASSVGQPTTNEKLFF
V gene: TRBV5-1; D gene: NA; clone size: NA; J gene: TRBJ2-1; CDR3 DNA: TGCGCCAGCAGCTTGGGCAGGGGAGTCGAGCAGTTCTTC; CDR3 protein: CASSLGRGVEQFF
V gene: TRBV13; D gene: NA; clone size: NA; J gene: TRBJ2-1; CDR3 DNA: TGTGCCAGCAGCCGACTGAGCTCCTACAATGAGCAGTTCTTC; CDR3 protein: CASSRLSSYNEQFF
V gene: TRBV7-9; D gene: TRBD1; clone size: NA; J gene: TRBJ2-2; CDR3 DNA: TGTGCCAGCAGCTACAGGGGAACCGGGGAGCTGTTTTTT; CDR3 protein: CASSYRGTGELFF
V gene: TRBV27; D gene: TRBD2; clone size: once; J gene: TRBJ2-1; CDR3 DNA: TGTGCCAGCAGTTTAACCGGGACTAGTTACAATGAGCAGTTCTTC; CDR3 protein: CASSLTGTSYNEQFF
V gene: TRBV4-1; D gene: NA; clone size: few; J gene: TRBJ2-7; CDR3 DNA: TGCGCCAGCAGCCAAGTTGAGACAGCCGCCTACGAGCAGTACTTC; CDR3 protein: CASSQVETAAYEQYF
V gene: TRBV29-1; D gene: NA; clone size: few; J gene: TRBJ1-1; CDR3 DNA: TGCAGCGTTGATCACGGGACGGGGGGGCCGTCCACTGAAGCTTTCTTT; CDR3 protein: CSVDHGTGGPSTEAFF
V gene: TRBV5-1; D gene: NA; clone size: NA; J gene: TRBJ1-1; CDR3 DNA: TGCGCCAACCGGAGTGGGGGGGAAGCTTTCTTT; CDR3 protein: CANRSGGEAFF